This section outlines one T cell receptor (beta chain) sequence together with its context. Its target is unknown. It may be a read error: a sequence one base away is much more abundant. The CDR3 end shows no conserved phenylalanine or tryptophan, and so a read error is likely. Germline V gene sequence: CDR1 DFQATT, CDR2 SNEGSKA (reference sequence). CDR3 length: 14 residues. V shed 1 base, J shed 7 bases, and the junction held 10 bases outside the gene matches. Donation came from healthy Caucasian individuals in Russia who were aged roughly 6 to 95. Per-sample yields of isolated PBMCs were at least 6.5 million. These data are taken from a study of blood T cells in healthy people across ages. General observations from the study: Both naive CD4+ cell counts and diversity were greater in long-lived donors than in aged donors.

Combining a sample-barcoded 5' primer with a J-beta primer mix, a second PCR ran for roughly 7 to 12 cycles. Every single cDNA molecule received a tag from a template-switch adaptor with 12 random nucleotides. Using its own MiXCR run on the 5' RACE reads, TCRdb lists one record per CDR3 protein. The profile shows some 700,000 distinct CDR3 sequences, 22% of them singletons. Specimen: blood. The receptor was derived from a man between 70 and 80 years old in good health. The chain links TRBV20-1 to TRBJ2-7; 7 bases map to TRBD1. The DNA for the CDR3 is TGCAGTGCTAGAGTAATAGGGGACAGCTGGGAGCAGTACCTC. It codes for CSARVIGDSWEQYL.